This entry describes one TCR beta chain. This clone's antigen is unknown. Base qualities were left out, and no much larger clone turns up one base away. The data originate from a study of CD8 T cells in Susac syndrome (dated by TCRdb to between 2019 and 2020). For the wider study: Among the sequenced Susac syndrome patients, five or six had clinically active disease and roughly eight were in clinical remission. Susac syndrome patients were therapy-naive, on corticosteroids (some also receiving IVIg), or on IVIg alone at blood withdrawal. Whether CD8+ T cell activation and differentiation in Susac syndrome was antigen driven was tested using repertoire sequencing. The study compared CD8+ T cell repertoire clonality among 12 healthy donors, 14 Susac syndrome patients and approximately 16 multiple sclerosis patients.

High-throughput TCR beta sequencing profiled peripheral blood CD8+ and CD4+ T cells from healthy donors, Susac syndrome patients and multiple sclerosis patients. Recently defined diagnostic criteria for definite or probable disease were met by the Susac syndrome patients. CD8+ TEMRA cells were enriched by FACS, while bulk CD8+ and CD4+ T cells were purified by magnetic negative isolation. Blood was drawn into EDTA tubes, processed within 24 hours, and PBMCs were isolated by density gradient centrifugation. PBMCs intended for TCR sequencing were frozen in liquid nitrogen and were later thawed in a 37 degrees C water bath. A purity of at least 90% was achieved for sorted or isolated CD4+, CD8+ and CD8+ TEMRA cells. Trimming costs V 5 bases and J 1 base, and their ends lie 19 bases apart. Its CDR3 holds 16 amino acids, cysteine through phenylalanine. This entry keeps only the CDR3 DNA: 48 bases, framed from base 1. CDR1 and CDR2, looked up from the germline V gene (reference sequence), are DFQATT and SNEGSKA.

Overall study outcomes, separate from this receptor: Clonal expansion was observed in Susac syndrome CD8+ repertoires, with the highest expansion in CD8+ TEMRA cells and greater expansion in clinically active than in remitting patients. The TCR sequencing and HLA analysis was acknowledged to have included a relatively small number of individuals. In the total CD8+ and CD8+ TEMRA repertoires, 15 to 20 and five Susac-specific public clones, respectively, were identified.

RNA was extracted using the RNeasy kit, and roughly 0.5 to 1 ug of the RNA was reverse transcribed with random hexamers. TCR beta CDR3 regions were amplified with the immunoSEQ multiplex PCR assay covering 54 Vbeta and 13 Jbeta segments. PCR amplification bias was corrected using a synthetic template baseline for primer optimization and computational correction. The original methods were these. Reads were annotated to V, D and J genes according to IMGT and were analyzed with immunoSEQ Analyzer, with only productive sequences retained. Clonality was computed as one minus Shannon entropy normalized by log2 of the number of productive unique sequences. For each patient and control, public and private clones were evaluated among the 100 most prevalent clones. Clones were defined as Susac-specific if absent from the healthy and MS cohorts, from 1052 published viral clones and from other ImmuneACCESS disease sequences. The public reads were run again by TCRdb, first through fastp at Q25 and then through MiXCR, and only productive beta chains were kept. Entries are consolidated by CDR3 protein sequence, retaining the most common genes and DNA. TCRdb's processing, not the authors', yielded these V and J calls. For this sample there are tens of thousands of distinct CDR3 sequences; around 95% appear just once. The top ten constitute roughly 0.62% of the sample.

The TCR sequence derives from a human donor with Susac syndrome. The sequence joins TRBV20-1 to TRBJ2-3; no D segment can be confidently identified. Sequenced input: CD8+ T cells from PBMCs. CDR3 sequence: CSASLFFDLRTDTQYF. At the DNA level, the sequence is TGCAGTGCTTCACTTTTCTTCGATCTACGCACAGATACGCAGTATTTT.